This TCR beta chain was identified during a study of siplizumab effects on memory and regulatory T cells. The study, taken as a whole, reports: Memory cells seemed less diverse than naive T cells, which seemed major alloresponse contributors.

With 0 bases removed from V and 2 bases from J, the gap between germline ends came to 5 bases. The length of the CDR3 is 15 residues. Germline CDR1 is MDHEN and CDR2 is SYDVKM. The data were produced by immunoSEQ multiplex PCR, yet TCRdb's version contains in-frame clones alone and is incomplete. The repertoire holds some 100,000 clones, with around 90% as singletons. Comments on this clone: Its antigen is unidentified.

The V gene is TRBV28, the J gene TRBJ2-6, with D uncertain. Sample: CD4+ T cells sorted from blood. The clonotype comes from a human donor in good health. Some clones in this sample may be carry-over from other donors' samples. The CDR3 DNA reads as TGTGCCAGCAGTTTATGGCAGGCTGGGGCCAACGTCCTGACTTTC. Residues: CASSLWQAGANVLTF.